This record looks at one TCR beta chain sequence and its context. What antigen it recognizes has not been identified. No quality values exist for individual bases; no much larger clone is one base distant. This entry belongs to a study of cytomegalovirus exposure and HLA in healthy donors (dated by TCRdb to about 2017). For the wider study: An earlier analysis of some 600 of the donors reported 276 Gb of sequence data and around 110 million unique TCR beta sequences obtained from approximately 180 million T cells. Genome-wide SNP genotypes for about 60% of the roughly 670 donors were used in a later genetic analysis, which treated that subset as a discovery cohort. An earlier analysis of around 580 of the donors used high-throughput TCR beta sequencing to judge whether each TCR beta V gene segment behaved as functional or pseudogenic. Typing coverage differed by locus: A, B, C, DRB1 and DQB1 were typed in about 620-640 donors, DQA1 in 500 to 550, DPA1 in approximately 600, and DPB1 in 400 to 490. The study profiled the T cell repertoires of some 610 subjects by immunosequencing and related them to cytomegalovirus serostatus. The genetic ancestry cluster associated with self-reported Caucasian donors included 81% of the roughly 400 genotyped donors. Donor age, sex, ethnicity and CMV serostatus were compiled alongside the repertoire data. A later analysis re-analyzed previously published TCR beta repertoires from roughly 630 donors and added high-resolution HLA genotyping to study TCR occurrence patterns. The study aimed to test whether signatures of past pathogen exposure could be identified by cataloging public T cell receptors. High-throughput TCR immunosequencing, statistical association of individual TCRs with disease status, and machine learning were combined to predict cytomegalovirus infection status. A separate validation cohort of over 95 different subjects was used in addition to the approximately 670-subject first cohort. All discovery cohort repertoires had been generated using a single sequencing platform. In the later analysis, no new phenotypic data were used to find candidate immune exposures; instead, reliance was placed on TCR beta sequences and their occurrence across donors. Class I and class II HLA loci were covered by the typing at four-digit resolution. An early release that covered more than 550 HLA-typed donors contained about 300 gigabases of sequencing data and roughly 84 million unique TCR sequences. Roughly 5 DR-DQ haplotypes were handled as single units for association and clustering, since linkage in the cohort was strong. Among approximately 370 genotyped donors of the cohort, an average of approximately 240,000 unique TCR beta nucleotide sequences was sequenced per donor, of which roughly 18% were non-productive.

The study at large found these results: In a later genetic analysis, fewer N-insertions in productive TCRs were reported among donors in an Asian-associated ancestry cluster than the roughly 710-donor mean. A further reported finding was that TCR beta sequences accurately predicted the HLA-A and HLA-B alleles for most subjects in the first cohort. In both the original and validation cohorts, the classifier was reported to diagnose cytomegalovirus status with high specificity and sensitivity. In the study, approximately 160 TCR beta chains were listed as associated with cytomegalovirus. Three of the identified cytomegalovirus-associated TCR beta chains were confirmed in vitro to be specific for cytomegalovirus antigens. In a later analysis, HLA-associated TCR beta chains showed more clonal expansion and lower generation probabilities than non-associated chains that were equally common. In a later analysis, over 15,000 TCR beta sequences were associated with specific HLA alleles at a false discovery rate of 0.05. A later genetic analysis associated a missense DCLRE1C variant with V-gene and J-gene trimming of TCR beta chains, and an independent cohort replicated the association. Some IMGT-functional V segments, including TRBV6-2 and TRBV6-3, could not be told apart with the 87-base-pair reads, so those segments were excluded. In an earlier analysis of over 550 of the donors, most TCR beta V segments were observed in productive rearrangements about 90% or about 30% of the time, broadly matching IMGT annotations. The cohort was sequenced for TCR beta chains only, and without alpha or paired-chain data the features that could be detected were limited. Roughly uniform sequencing depth across donors was assumed in presence/absence analyses, although this assumption may not hold. Most TCR sequences were observed very rarely across donors, whereas some public TCRs were present in many individuals. Immune exposure information for the cohort was limited to CMV serostatus. According to a later analysis, parvovirus B19, influenza, CMV and Epstein-Barr virus appeared linked to several top co-occurrence clusters. According to the authors, the approach could potentially be generalized to other disease states and immunological phenotypes. When HLA alleles, especially DR and DQ, strongly co-occurred, TCR associations were difficult to assign to individual alleles. Linkage disequilibrium might explain the correlated functional status among segregating V segments, but an unknown experimental factor could not be excluded. Most CMV-associated TCR beta chains appeared to be HLA-restricted in a later analysis, and the HLA associations seemed to be driven largely by CMV exposure. In a later analysis, the rate of TCR association differed among HLA loci, with DRB1 alleles having the most associated TCRs and HLA-C alleles having the fewest. Because some donors lacked HLA typing at each locus, the association tests relied only on the typed subset. Because counts were too low, fewer than 20 rarely observed V segments, including chromosome 9 orphons, were excluded from the earlier analysis of under 650 of the donors. A group of highly shared sequence variants was considered likely to be a technical artifact of the sequencing pipeline.

The CDR3 measures 15 amino acids from cysteine to phenylalanine. The entry retains the CDR3 DNA only, 45 bases that are in frame from base 1. The junction carries 14 bases between V and J, which are trimmed by 1 base and 5 bases respectively. The CDR1 and CDR2 encoded by the germline V gene are MNHNS and SASEGT. In total, about 650 healthy bone marrow donors made up the cohort. At the time of sampling, every cohort member was nominally healthy, though immune exposures that went unrecorded were likely present. The donor tested CMV seronegative and was one of the 352 seronegative cohort members. A peripheral blood sample was collected from each donor, and TCR beta sequencing was performed on peripheral blood mononuclear cells. The Qiagen DNeasy Blood Extraction Kit was used to extract genomic DNA from the blood cell samples. The receptor library was made with the immunoSEQ multiplex PCR assay. For the multiplex PCR, a mixture combining 60 forward primers for TCR Vbeta segments and 13 reverse primers for TCR Jbeta segments was used. The CDR3 region of rearranged TCR beta genes was amplified from genomic DNA by a multiplex PCR assay. The amplified TCR beta libraries were sequenced on the Illumina HiSeq System as 87-base-pair reads. From the authors' description of their analysis: Across the 500 to 700 repertoires, a later analysis counted tens of millions of unique TCR beta chains, 9.5 million to 12 million of which were shared by at least two donors. To remove PCR and sequencing errors, raw reads were error-corrected and collapsed into unique sequences using a nearest-neighbor algorithm that merged closely related sequences. CDR3 sequences were aligned to IMGT reference sequences to assign V, D and J gene segments. For a sequence to be retained, at least a six-nucleotide match to both a V gene segment and a J gene segment was required. Rearrangements were classified as productive when the CDR3 lacked stop codons and remained in frame with V and J, and all other rearrangements were classified as non-productive. Following IMGT convention, CDR3 was defined as the stretch from the second conserved V-encoded cysteine up to the conserved J-encoded phenylalanine. The earlier analysis of 500 to 650 of the donors excluded any sequence lacking an unambiguous match to a single V gene segment. An earlier analysis of some 610 of the donors called V segments functional above 56.7% productive rearrangements and segregating when the between-donor standard deviation exceeded 5%. A statistical classification framework was built for diagnosing cytomegalovirus status from the catalog of TCR beta chain sequences. In a later analysis, TCR nucleotide sequences were compared against IMGT/GENE-DB human TR gene sequences so that V and J genes could be assigned. The TCRdist pipeline was used in a later analysis to assign CDR3 sequences and most-parsimonious VDJ recombination scenarios. In a later analysis, every TCR beta chain was defined by the combination of its CDR3 amino acid sequence and its V-gene family, and reads without a unique V-gene family were dropped. As a way to deal with suspected cross-contamination and a sequencing artifact, a later analysis dropped roughly 620 nucleotide sequences that were highly shared and had low generation probability. In a later analysis, a clonal expansion index was calculated for each public chain from normalized within-repertoire ranks of inferred template counts. In a later analysis, generation probabilities were computed with a VDJ recombination model fitted to out-of-frame rearrangements, and the resulting probabilities were checked against IGoR. In a later analysis, TCR-TCR, TCR-HLA and TCR-CMV co-occurrence was scored with hypergeometric tests, and a repertoire-size bias correction was applied to TCR pairs. In a later analysis, false discovery rates were estimated by permuting HLA or CMV assignments 20 times. In a later analysis, co-occurring TCRs were grouped with DBSCAN, and TCRdist sequence similarity was added when clustering was performed within HLA-allele-positive subsets. Repertoires with fewer than 30,000 or more than 120,000 public chains were left out of co-occurrence clustering, as were roughly five repertoires with anomalous nucleotide sharing. Imported from immuneACCESS, the table was reduced by TCRdb to in-frame sequences with V and J called. These copies leave out some clones; in studies compared against another copy, an unresolved V gene accounts for under half, and the cause of the remainder is not known. The V and J calls and clone size are taken from that table; D and trimming were inferred from the DNA. In all, the sample holds some 200,000 clones, and 65% to 85% of those were seen once. In total, the top ten clones hold roughly 0.71% of the sample.

This sequence originates from a boy under 10 years old in good health and CMV-seronegative. The sample taken for sequencing was PBMCs. Recombination connected TRBV6-1 to TRBJ1-1; possibly the D gene is TRBD1, per 5 matching bases. The CDR3 reads as follows: CASSEGEGGGTEAFF. In nucleotides, the sequence is TGTGCCAGCAGTGAAGGTGAGGGCGGGGGGACTGAAGCTTTCTTT.